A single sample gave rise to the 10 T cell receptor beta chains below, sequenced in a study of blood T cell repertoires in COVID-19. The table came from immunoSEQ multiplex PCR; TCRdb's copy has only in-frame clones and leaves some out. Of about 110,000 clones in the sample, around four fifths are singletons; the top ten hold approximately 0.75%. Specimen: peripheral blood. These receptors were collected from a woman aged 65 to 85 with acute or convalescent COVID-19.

In DNA form, the CDR3 reads TGCGCCAGCAGCTTCGGGCAGGGGGCAGACAATGAGCAGTTCTTC. This translates into CASSFGQGADNEQFF. This sequence joins TRBV5-1 and TRBJ2-1; 8 bases align to TRBD1. This CDR3 region has 15 residues. J was trimmed by 5 bases and V by 2 bases; bases with no gene match: 6. The V gene's germline CDR1 is SGHRS and CDR2 YFSETQ.

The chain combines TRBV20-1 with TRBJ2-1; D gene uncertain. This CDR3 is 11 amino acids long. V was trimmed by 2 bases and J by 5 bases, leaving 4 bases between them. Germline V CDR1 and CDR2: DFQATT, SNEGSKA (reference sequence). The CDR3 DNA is TGCAGTGCTAGAAGAGACAATGAGCAGTTCTTC. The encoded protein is CSARRDNEQFF.

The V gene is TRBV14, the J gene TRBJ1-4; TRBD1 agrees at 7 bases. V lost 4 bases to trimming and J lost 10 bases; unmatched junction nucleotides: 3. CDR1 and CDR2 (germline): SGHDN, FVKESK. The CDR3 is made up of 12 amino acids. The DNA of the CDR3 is TGTGCCAGCAGCCTCGGACAGGCAAAACTGTTTTTT. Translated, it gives CASSLGQAKLFF.

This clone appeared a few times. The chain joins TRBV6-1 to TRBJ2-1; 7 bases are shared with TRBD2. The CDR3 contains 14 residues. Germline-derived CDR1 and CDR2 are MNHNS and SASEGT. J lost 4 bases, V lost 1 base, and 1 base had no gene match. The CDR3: CASSEDSGYNEQFF. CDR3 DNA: TGTGCCAGCAGTGAAGATAGCGGGTACAATGAGCAGTTCTTC.

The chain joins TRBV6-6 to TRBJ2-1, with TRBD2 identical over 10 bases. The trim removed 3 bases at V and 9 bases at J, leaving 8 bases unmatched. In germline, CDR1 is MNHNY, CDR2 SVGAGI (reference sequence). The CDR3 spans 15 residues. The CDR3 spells CASSYALAGAREQFF. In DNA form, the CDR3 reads TGTGCCAGCAGTTATGCCCTAGCGGGAGCCCGTGAGCAGTTCTTC.

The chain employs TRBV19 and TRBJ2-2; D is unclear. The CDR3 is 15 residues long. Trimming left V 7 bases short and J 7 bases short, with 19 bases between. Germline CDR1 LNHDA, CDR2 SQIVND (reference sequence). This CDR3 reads CASTQWALSGGELFF. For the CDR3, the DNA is TGTGCCAGTACACAGTGGGCCCTTAGTGGCGGGGAGCTGTTTTTT. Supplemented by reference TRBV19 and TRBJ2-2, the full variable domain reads DGGITQSPKYLFRKEGQNVTLSCEQNLNHDAMYWYRQDPGQGLRLIYYSQIVNDFQKGDIAEGYSVSREKKESFPLTVTSAQKNPTAFYLCASTQWALSGGELFFGEGSRLTVL.

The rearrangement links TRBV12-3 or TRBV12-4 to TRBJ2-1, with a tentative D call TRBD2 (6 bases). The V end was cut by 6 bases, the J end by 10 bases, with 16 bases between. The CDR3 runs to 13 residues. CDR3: CASRLSPTSEQFF. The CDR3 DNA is TGTGCCAGCAGACTATCCCCAACTAGCGAGCAGTTCTTC.

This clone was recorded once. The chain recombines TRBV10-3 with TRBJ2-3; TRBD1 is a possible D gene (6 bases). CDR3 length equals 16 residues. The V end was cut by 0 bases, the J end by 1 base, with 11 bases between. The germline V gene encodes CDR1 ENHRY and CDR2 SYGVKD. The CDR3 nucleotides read TGTGCCATCAGTGAGTCACAGGGTCGGGGCACAGATACGCAGTATTTT. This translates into CAISESQGRGTDTQYF.

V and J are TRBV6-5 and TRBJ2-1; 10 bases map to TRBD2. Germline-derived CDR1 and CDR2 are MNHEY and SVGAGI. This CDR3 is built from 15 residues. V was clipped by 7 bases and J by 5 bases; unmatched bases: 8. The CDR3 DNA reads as TGTGCCAGCACGCCCCTAGCGGGGGATAACAATGAGCAGTTCTTC. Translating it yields CASTPLAGDNNEQFF.

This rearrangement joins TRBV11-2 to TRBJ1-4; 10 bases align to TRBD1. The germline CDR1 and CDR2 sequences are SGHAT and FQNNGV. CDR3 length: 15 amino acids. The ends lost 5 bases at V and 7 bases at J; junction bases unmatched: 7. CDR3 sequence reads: CASSTDRGRGEKLFF. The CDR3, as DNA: TGTGCCAGCAGCACCGACAGGGGGCGAGGTGAAAAACTGTTTTTT. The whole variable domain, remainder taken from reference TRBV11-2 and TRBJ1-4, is EAGVAQSPRYKIIEKRQSVAFWCNPISGHATLYWYQQILGQGPKLLIQFQNNGVVDDSQLPKDRFSAERLKGVDSTLKIQPAKLEDSAVYLCASSTDRGRGEKLFFGSGTQLSVL.